A single T cell receptor beta chain is shown here with its context. The sample originates from a study of blood T cell repertoires in COVID-19. Germline lookup yields CDR1 KGHSH and CDR2 LQKENI. The J segment lost 4 bases and the V segment lost 6 bases, leaving 10 bases of the junction unmatched. The CDR3 is 15 amino acids. Some clones are missing from TCRdb's copy, which holds only in-frame ones; the method was immunoSEQ multiplex PCR. Among roughly 80,000 clones listed, under 85% were seen once. The chain joins TRBV18 to TRBJ1-2; 8 nucleotides align to TRBD1. The origin of this receptor is a human donor in a cohort sampled during active COVID-19. The sequencing input was peripheral blood. CDR3 loop: CASSLPQGASYGYTF. In nucleotides, the CDR3 is TGTGCCAGCTCCCTGCCCCAGGGGGCGAGCTATGGCTACACCTTC.